One T cell receptor (beta chain) is described in this entry. The target antigen is unknown. The ends were cut back, 4 bases at V and 3 bases at J, with 6 bases in the middle. This CDR3 is built from 13 residues. Germline CDR1 MRHNA, CDR2 SNTAGT. The source of the sample is a study of CD8 T cells in Susac syndrome. The multiple sclerosis control cohort comprised treatment-naive individuals presenting with stable or active relapsing-remitting disease. It was negative isolation that provided the CD8+ and CD4+ T cells, whereas TEMRA cells were enriched by FACS. General study points: The number of individuals included in the study's TCR sequencing and HLA analysis was acknowledged as relatively small.

With random hexamers, reverse transcription was performed on about 0.5 to 1 ug of RNA. immunoSEQ multiplex PCR amplified TCR beta CDR3 across 54 Vbeta, 13 Jbeta. TCRdb called the immunoSEQ multiplex PCR reads again in MiXCR, with one record for every CDR3 protein. In the table there are about 300,000 distinct CDR3 sequences, about 88% of which are singletons. Material: CD8+ T cells from PBMCs. The clonotype comes from a human donor with multiple sclerosis. V is TRBV6-4 and J is TRBJ2-2, with D possibly being TRBD1 (5 bases). The CDR3 is CASSATDTGELFF. The DNA of the CDR3 is TGTGCCAGCAGTGCGACAGACACCGGGGAGCTGTTTTTT.